The 15 T cell receptor beta chains listed next were all sequenced from one sample in a study of T-cell memory formation after mild COVID-19. TCRdb processed the 5' RACE reads anew with MiXCR; each CDR3 protein has one entry. The table lists fewer than 400,000 distinct CDR3 sequences, roughly 13% of them singletons, with 20% to 25% in the top ten. Material: PBMCs or a T cell subset sorted from them (not recorded which). The receptors here all came from a man between 18 and 35 years old who had mild COVID-19 (a few samples of this study predate the infection). Cell type and time point are not known.

The rearrangement joins TRBV10-3 to TRBJ2-3, with 7 bases that match TRBD1. Per the germline V gene, CDR1 is ENHRY and CDR2 is SYGVKD. The CDR3 extends over 15 amino acids. V lost 2 bases, J lost 1 base, and 3 bases stayed unmatched. CDR3 protein: CAISEAGTGTDTQYF. The CDR3 region has the DNA TGTGCCATCAGTGAGGCTGGGACAGGCACAGATACGCAGTATTTT.

This chain uses TRBV6-6 with TRBJ2-3; D possibly uses TRBD1 or TRBD2 (6 bases each). The CDR3 is 16 residues long. CDR1 is MNHNY, CDR2 SVGAGI, per germline (reference sequence). V was trimmed by 0 bases and J by 5 bases, leaving 15 bases between them. Here the CDR3 reads CASSYSFRGAIDTQYF. The DNA of the CDR3 is TGTGCCAGCAGTTACTCGTTTAGGGGGGCGATAGATACGCAGTATTTT.

This clonotype was detected only a few times. The chain links TRBV20-1 to TRBJ1-5; TRBD1 might be the D (5 bases). The CDR3 extends over 14 amino acids. Trimming pared 3 bases from V and 6 bases from J, leaving 15 bases between. The germline V gene has CDR1 DFQATT and CDR2 SNEGSKA (reference sequence). CDR3 nucleotides: TGCAGTGCTAGTATCGCGGCAGGGAGTCAGCCCCAGCATTTT. Its protein is CSASIAAGSQPQHF.

This chain joins TRBV12-1 and TRBJ2-3; the D call TRBD2 from the table was never checked on the DNA. TRBV12-1 is marked as a pseudogene. The CDR3 is made up of 16 amino acids. The chain's CDR3 is CASSRTVLAGSDTQYF. The CDR3 DNA reads TGTGCCAGCAGCCGAACCGTACTAGCGGGGTCAGATACGCAGTATTTT.

This clonotype was seen a handful of times. The chain combines TRBV11-3 with TRBJ2-1; tentatively, D is TRBD2 (5 bases). This CDR3 comprises 18 residues. Trimming shortened V by 1 base and J by 0 bases, and 16 bases separated the two germline ends. Germline V gene lookup returns CDR1 SGHNT and CDR2 YENEEA. For the CDR3, the DNA is TGTGCCAGCAGCTTAGGTCAGGCGGGTACGAGCTCCTACAATGAGCAGTTCTTC. Translating it yields CASSLGQAGTSSYNEQFF.

The chain joins TRBV9 to TRBJ2-3; D may match TRBD1 or TRBD2 (6 bases each). Germline V gene lookup returns CDR1 SGDLS and CDR2 YYNGEE. This CDR3 is 13 amino acids long. The V end lost 2 bases, the J end lost 4 bases, and 8 bases lay between the germline ends. CDR3 sequence: CASSVGGADTQYF. The DNA of the CDR3 is TGTGCCAGCAGCGTCGGGGGCGCAGATACGCAGTATTTT.

There are a few counts of this clonotype. This chain joins TRBV15 and TRBJ1-2, with D unclear. Trimming pared 0 bases from V and 3 bases from J, leaving 5 bases between. The CDR3 consists of 13 residues. CDR1 is LNHNV, CDR2 YYDKDF, per germline (reference sequence). CDR3: CATSRESDYGYTF. CDR3 sequence (DNA): TGTGCCACCAGCAGAGAATCTGACTATGGCTACACCTTC. Full variable domain (rest looked up from reference TRBV15 and TRBJ1-2): DAMVIQNPRYQVTQFGKPVTLSCSQTLNHNVMYWYQQKSSQAPKLLFHYYDKDFNNEADTPDNFQSRRPNTSFCFLDIRSPGLGDTAMYLCATSRESDYGYTFGSGTRLTVV.

The rearrangement links TRBV18 to TRBJ2-3; no clear D gene. The germline V and J ends were trimmed by 0 bases and 4 bases, with 14 bases remaining between them. Germline V lookup: CDR1 KGHSH, CDR2 LQKENI. This CDR3 contains 16 residues. The CDR3 region is CASSPPPTQYSDTQYF. CDR3 nucleotide sequence: TGTGCCAGCTCACCACCGCCAACACAGTATTCAGATACGCAGTATTTT. The variable domain in full, completed from reference TRBV18 and TRBJ2-3, reads NAGVMQNPRHLVRRRGQEARLRCSPMKGHSHVYWYRQLPEEGLKFMVYLQKENIIDESGMPKERFSAEFPKEGPSILRIQQVVRGDSAAYFCASSPPPTQYSDTQYFGPGTRLTVL.

The chain couples TRBV11-1 to TRBJ2-7, with a possible D match to TRBD2 (5 bases). Looked up from germline, CDR1 is SGHAT and CDR2 is FQDESV (reference sequence). Between the trimmed V and J ends, which lost 0 bases and 2 bases, there was a span of 8 bases. The CDR3 is 14 residues long. The CDR3 DNA follows: TGTGCCAGCAGCTTAGCGAGGGAGACCTACGAGCAGTACGTC. This encodes CASSLARETYEQYV.

This clonotype was seen repeatedly, ten times or more. The rearrangement uses TRBV5-1 and TRBJ2-1, with D possibly matching TRBD2 (6 bases). CDR3 length equals 13 residues. Germline V gene data show CDR1 as SGHRS and CDR2 as YFSETQ. The V and J ends lost 7 bases and 5 bases respectively, with 13 bases between them. The CDR3 DNA follows: TGCGCCAGCGCCCGGGACTTAGACAATGAGCAGTTCTTC. Translation gives CASARDLDNEQFF.

This clonotype was recorded a few times. The V and J genes are TRBV6-2 or TRBV6-3 and TRBJ1-1; 7 nucleotides agree with TRBD1. This CDR3 spans 15 amino acids. Germline CDR1 reads MNHEY; CDR2 reads SVGEGT. With V trimmed by 5 bases and J by 0 bases, 6 bases remained unmatched. CDR3 sequence reads: CASSHAGQMNTEAFF. DNA for the CDR3: TGTGCCAGCAGTCACGCGGGACAGATGAACACTGAAGCTTTCTTT.

This chain's CDR3 is CASSRGLAGRETQYF. CDR3 sequence (DNA): TGCGCCAGCAGTAGGGGGCTAGCGGGGCGAGAGACCCAGTACTTC. The rearrangement joins TRBV5-1 to TRBJ2-5, with TRBD2 identical over 9 bases. Trimming cost V 5 bases and J 4 bases; bases outside gene matches: 9. Germline CDR1 is SGHRS and CDR2 is YFSETQ. This CDR3 has 15 residues. The full variable domain, its missing parts supplied by reference TRBV5-1 and TRBJ2-5, is KAGVTQTPRYLIKTRGQQVTLSCSPISGHRSVSWYQQTPGQGLQFLFEYFSETQRNKGNFPGRFSGRQFSNSRSEMNVSTLELGDSALYLCASSRGLAGRETQYFGPGTRLLVL.

This clonotype occurred a few times. The V call is TRBV14, the J call TRBJ2-3; D is ambiguous. Between the trimmed V and J ends, which lost 2 bases and 2 bases, there was a span of 8 bases. Per germline, CDR1 SGHDN and CDR2 FVKESK. This CDR3 spans 14 amino acids. CDR3 region: CASSQYQTTDTQYF. CDR3 DNA: TGTGCCAGCAGCCAATACCAGACCACAGATACGCAGTATTTT.

This clonotype was recorded at least ten times. The rearrangement links TRBV7-6 to TRBJ2-3; no definite D call. This CDR3 is built from 14 residues. Germline V gene data show CDR1 as SGHVS and CDR2 as FNYEAQ. The ends were cut back, 5 bases at V and 0 bases at J, with 9 bases in the middle. In DNA, the CDR3 is TGTGCCAGCAGCCCGCGACGGAGCACAGATACGCAGTATTTT. It codes for CASSPRRSTDTQYF.

This clonotype was seen ten or more times. V usage is TRBV7-2 and J usage is TRBJ1-2; D is undetermined. V was trimmed by 3 bases and J by 5 bases, leaving 10 bases between them. Germline V gene sequence: CDR1 SGHTA, CDR2 FQGNSA. CDR3 length: 13 amino acids. Here the CDR3 reads CASSFTAGYGYTF. The CDR3 DNA reads TGTGCCAGCAGCTTTACCGCGGGATATGGCTACACCTTC.